The 28 T cell receptor beta chains listed next were all sequenced from one sample in a study of PD-L1 blockade in urothelial cancer. Method: immunoSEQ multiplex PCR; TCRdb's copy keeps in-frame clones and lacks some. The sample carries 40,000 to 50,000 clones, approximately 86% recorded once. Time point described: peripheral blood 6 weeks after treatment start. Sample: PBMCs, taken around atezolizumab (anti-PD-L1) treatment. The source is a man in his 60s with urothelial cancer.

The chain has TRBV5-1 and TRBJ2-5; D may be TRBD2 (5 bases). V lost 2 bases, J lost 4 bases, and 12 bases lay in between. This CDR3 contains 14 residues. CDR1 and CDR2 (germline): SGHRS, YFSETQ. CDR3 bases: TGCGCCAGCAGCTTACGGGATCCGGGAGAGACCCAGTACTTC. It yields the protein CASSLRDPGETQYF.

This CDR3 is CASSQFPGTNTGELFF. Written as DNA, the CDR3 is TGCGCCAGCAGCCAATTCCCCGGGACGAACACCGGGGAGCTGTTTTTT. The rearrangement joins TRBV4-1 to TRBJ2-2; the D gene is possibly TRBD2 (5 bases). V lost 2 bases and J lost 0, with 10 bases in between. Germline V lookup: CDR1 MGHRA, CDR2 YSYEKL. The CDR3 loop spans 16 amino acids.

CDR3 protein: CASSTQGNNEQFF. The DNA of the CDR3 is TGTGCCAGCAGCACTCAGGGGAACAATGAGCAGTTCTTC. The J gene is TRBJ2-1, the V gene TRBV7-9; D is possibly TRBD1 (6 bases). The germline V gene encodes CDR1 SEHNR and CDR2 FQNEAQ (reference sequence). V lost 5 bases, J lost 5 bases, and 10 bases lay in between. The CDR3 runs 13 residues.

V and J are TRBV14 and TRBJ1-2, with 7 bases that match TRBD1. This CDR3 contains 13 residues. Per germline, CDR1 SGHDN and CDR2 FVKESK. The trim removed 4 bases at V and 5 bases at J, leaving 4 bases unmatched. This chain's CDR3 is CASSPGQTYGYTF. The CDR3 coding sequence is TGTGCCAGCAGCCCGGGACAGACGTATGGCTACACCTTC.

The rearrangement links TRBV18 to TRBJ1-4, with 9 bases lining up with TRBD1. The CDR3 has 15 amino acids. CDR1 is KGHSH, CDR2 LQKENI, per germline. Trimming cost V 6 bases and J 7 bases; bases outside gene matches: 9. The CDR3 protein is CASSNPRDRVEKLFF. DNA for the CDR3: TGTGCCAGCTCTAACCCGAGGGACAGGGTTGAAAAACTGTTTTTT.

This chain joins TRBV7-6 and TRBJ2-7; 10 positions agree with TRBD1. V trimming: 5 bases; J trimming: 4 bases; junction bases outside the gene matches: 8. CDR3 length: 15 residues. CDR1 and CDR2 (germline): SGHVS, FNYEAQ. The DNA of the CDR3 is TGTGCCAGCAGCGATCTCCCGGGACAGGGGTACGAGCAGTACTTC. Its protein product is CASSDLPGQGYEQYF. The entire variable domain, with the rest obtained from reference TRBV7-6 and TRBJ2-7, is as follows: GAGVSQSPRYKVTKRGQDVALRCDPISGHVSLYWYRQALGQGPEFLTYFNYEAQQDKSGLPNDRFSAERPEGSISTLTIQRTEQRDSAMYRCASSDLPGQGYEQYFGPGTRLTVT.

The chain recombines TRBV18 with TRBJ2-5, with 9 bases that match TRBD1. The V segment lost 4 bases and the J segment 4 bases; nucleotides outside the gene matches: 4. CDR1 and CDR2 from the germline V gene are KGHSH and LQKENI. The CDR3 sequence is 14 residues long. This CDR3 is CASSRGTGRETQYF. The CDR3 nucleotides are TGTGCCAGCTCACGAGGGACAGGGAGAGAGACCCAGTACTTC.

The CDR3 nucleotides are TGTGCCAGTAGTATCCGACTTGGTGAGCAGTTCTTC. Its translation: CASSIRLGEQFF. J is TRBJ2-1 and V is TRBV19; D gene unclear. The V end was cut by 3 bases, the J end by 9 bases, with 9 bases between. The CDR3 runs 12 residues. Germline loops: CDR1 LNHDA, CDR2 SQIVND (reference sequence).

The rearrangement uses TRBV11-3 and TRBJ2-7, with 7 bases identical to TRBD1. Germline V CDR1 and CDR2: SGHNT, YENEEA. This CDR3 is built from 14 residues. The ends lost 3 bases at V and 1 base at J; junction bases unmatched: 3. The CDR3 nucleotides are TGTGCCAGCAGCTTGGCGACAGGGTCCTACGAGCAGTACTTC. The encoded protein is CASSLATGSYEQYF.

This chain uses TRBV6-1 with TRBJ2-7; tentative D call: TRBD2 (7 bases). The V gene lost 3 bases and the J gene lost 4 bases, with 16 bases spanning the gap. Per germline, CDR1 MNHNS and CDR2 SASEGT. The CDR3 spans 15 residues. The CDR3 region is CASSELAGDNYEQYF. Here the CDR3 DNA reads TGTGCCAGCAGTGAGTTGGCGGGGGACAATTACGAGCAGTACTTC.

This sequence joins TRBV7-2 and TRBJ2-2; TRBD1 aligns across 11 bases. Germline lookup yields CDR1 SGHTA and CDR2 FQGNSA. CDR3 length: 14 amino acids. J lost 7 bases, V lost 7 bases, and 5 bases had no gene match. In nucleotides, the CDR3 is TGTGCCAGCAAGAGGGACAGGGGGGACGGGGAGCTGTTTTTT. Translation gives CASKRDRGDGELFF.

This clone was picked up one time. Relative to the germline gene, one junction end is altered; a read error may explain this. The chain recombines TRBV7-7 with TRBJ2-6, with no clear D. The CDR3 length is 15 residues. CDR1 is SSHAT and CDR2 is FNYEAQ in the germline V gene (reference sequence). The CDR3 coding sequence is TGTGCTAGCAGCTCAGGTCTTTCTGGGGCCAACGTCCTGACTTTC. Its translation: CASSSGLSGANVLTF. Based on the CDR3 plus reference TRBV7-7 and TRBJ2-6, the full variable domain is GAGVSQSPRYKVTKRGQDVTLRCDPISSHATLYWYQQALGQGPEFLTYFNYEAQPDKSGLPSDRFSAERPEGSISTLTIQRTEQRDSAMYRCASSSGLSGANVLTFGAGSRLTVL.

This clone was recorded only once. The chain carries TRBV4-2 and TRBJ1-5; D possibly corresponds to TRBD1 (6 bases). Germline CDR1 and CDR2: LGHNA and YNFKEQ. Trimming removed 2 bases at V and 0 bases at J, with 14 bases between. This CDR3 is built from 17 residues. Written as DNA, the CDR3 is TGTGCCAGCAGCCAATGGGAGGGGGGCAATAGCAATCAGCCCCAGCATTTT. Translated, it gives CASSQWEGGNSNQPQHF.

This chain connects TRBV9 to TRBJ1-6, with D maybe TRBD1 (5 bases). V dropped 3 bases and J dropped 8 bases, with 12 bases sitting between them. The CDR3 length is 14 residues. Germline V gene data show CDR1 as SGDLS and CDR2 as YYNGEE. CDR3 DNA sequence: TGTGCCAGCAGCGCCCAAGGGGATTATTCACCCCTCCACTTT. Residues: CASSAQGDYSPLHF.

CDR3 DNA: TGTGCCAGCAGTGTGGACAGGCTTCCCGTTGTGGGCTACACCTTC. Residues: CASSVDRLPVVGYTF. The chain couples TRBV6-1 to TRBJ1-2; 7 bases line up with TRBD1. Germline-derived CDR1 and CDR2 are MNHNS and SASEGT. This CDR3 spans 15 amino acids. The J segment lost 8 bases and the V segment lost 4 bases, leaving 13 bases of the junction unmatched.

The rearrangement links TRBV5-1 to TRBJ2-5; 9 bases agree with TRBD2. Germline V gene lookup returns CDR1 SGHRS and CDR2 YFSETQ. Trimming took 0 bases from V and 2 from J; bases not matched to a gene: 5. There are 16 residues in the CDR3. The CDR3: CASSLASSGGQETQYF. The CDR3 DNA reads TGCGCCAGCAGCTTGGCGAGTAGCGGGGGACAAGAGACCCAGTACTTC.

This chain's CDR3 is CASSEALAGGQNEQFF. In nucleotides, the CDR3 is TGTGCCAGCAGTGAAGCACTAGCGGGGGGGCAAAATGAGCAGTTCTTC. The chain recombines TRBV2 with TRBJ2-1, with 13 positions matching TRBD2. The germline V gene encodes CDR1 SNHLY and CDR2 FYNNEI. This CDR3 spans 16 amino acids. The junction had 3 bases not matched to a gene; V was cut back by 0 bases and J by 7 bases.

The V call is TRBV19, the J call TRBJ2-2; the match to TRBD2 covers 10 bases. CDR1 is LNHDA, CDR2 SQIVND, per germline (reference sequence). V lost 4 bases, J lost 6 bases, and 5 bases stayed unmatched. This CDR3 is built from 15 residues. DNA of the CDR3: TGTGCCAGTAGTAAGATCAGCGGGGGGGCCGGGGAGCTGTTTTTT. As protein: CASSKISGGAGELFF.

V is TRBV7-2 and J is TRBJ1-4; 7 bases map to TRBD1. In germline, CDR1 is SGHTA, CDR2 FQGNSA. The CDR3 runs 16 residues. V trimming: 3 bases; J trimming: 10 bases; junction bases outside the gene matches: 14. The DNA of the CDR3 is TGTGCCAGCAGCTTGTCGCAGGGGGGACGTCCACTAAAACTGTTTTTT. Protein product: CASSLSQGGRPLKLFF.

The rearrangement links TRBV7-9 to TRBJ2-5; D is unresolved. The germline V and J ends were trimmed by 3 bases and 5 bases, with 4 bases remaining between them. The germline V gene encodes CDR1 SEHNR and CDR2 FQNEAQ (reference sequence). CDR3 length: 11 amino acids. The CDR3 loop is CASSFLETQYF. The CDR3 coding sequence is TGTGCCAGCAGCTTCCTGGAGACCCAGTACTTC.

The rearrangement links TRBV23-1 to TRBJ1-2; D gene unclear. TRBV23-1 is recorded as an ORF, its role being uncertain. This CDR3 comprises 13 residues. The V end was cut by 5 bases, the J end by 2 bases, with 9 bases between. The CDR3 DNA is TGCGCCAGCAGTAGACACGGCAACTATGGCTACACCTTC. Residues: CASSRHGNYGYTF.

The V gene is TRBV19, the J gene TRBJ2-7, with TRBD1 matching over 8 bases. The CDR3 runs 15 residues. The trim removed 4 bases at V and 4 bases at J, leaving 9 bases unmatched. Germline CDR1 LNHDA, CDR2 SQIVND (reference sequence). CDR3 region: CASSTVQGALYEQYF. CDR3 DNA: TGTGCCAGTAGTACCGTTCAGGGGGCCCTTTACGAGCAGTACTTC.

This clone has more than one count but fewer than ten. This chain joins TRBV7-9 and TRBJ2-1; no clear D gene. The germline CDR1 and CDR2 sequences are SEHNR and FQNEAQ (reference sequence). The V end was cut by 4 bases, the J end by 1 base, with 11 bases between. The CDR3 is 15 residues long. This CDR3 is CASSSTPGSYNEQFF. As DNA, the CDR3 is TGTGCCAGCAGCTCGACCCCCGGGTCCTACAATGAGCAGTTCTTC.

The CDR3 region has the DNA TGTGCCAGCAGAACCGGGACAGGGGCAAACTATGGCTACACCTTC. Amino acids: CASRTGTGANYGYTF. The V and J genes are TRBV6-4 and TRBJ1-2; 10 bases fit TRBD1. The V and J ends lost 6 bases and 2 bases, in that order; junction bases with no gene match: 6. Looked up from germline, CDR1 is MRHNA and CDR2 is SNTAGT. This CDR3 contains 15 residues.

The gene calls are TRBV5-1 and TRBJ2-7, with D tentatively TRBD1 (6 bases). Germline V gives CDR1 SGHRS, CDR2 YFSETQ. The germline V and J ends were trimmed by 4 bases and 11 bases, with 25 bases remaining between them. The CDR3 extends over 15 amino acids. CDR3 nucleotides: TGCGCCAGCAGCAGTTCCTCAGGGGCGCAACAATTAGAGTACTTC. This codes for CASSSSSGAQQLEYF. The variable domain in full, completed from reference TRBV5-1 and TRBJ2-7, reads KAGVTQTPRYLIKTRGQQVTLSCSPISGHRSVSWYQQTPGQGLQFLFEYFSETQRNKGNFPGRFSGRQFSNSRSEMNVSTLELGDSALYLCASSSSSGAQQLEYFGPGTRLTVT.

Regarding this clone: Mismatch with germline at one junction end may stem from a read error. The chain combines TRBV7-9 with TRBJ1-1; D call uncertain. This CDR3 comprises 13 residues. Germline loops: CDR1 SEHNR, CDR2 FQNEAQ (reference sequence). The chain's CDR3 is CASSLAAGTEAFF. CDR3 DNA sequence: TGTGCCAGCAGCCTAGCCGCGGGCACTGAAGCTTTCTTT.

By its share, this clone is medium-sized. The chain has TRBV19 and TRBJ2-1; a possible D gene is TRBD1 (5 bases). Trimming stripped 10 bases from V and 1 base from J, with 11 bases between. Germline assignment: CDR1 LNHDA and CDR2 SQIVND (reference sequence). The CDR3 is 13 amino acids. The chain's CDR3 is CATAAGSYNEQFF. The DNA for the CDR3 is TGTGCCACGGCTGCAGGGTCCTACAATGAGCAGTTCTTC. Drawing the rest from reference TRBV19 and TRBJ2-1, the complete variable domain is DGGITQSPKYLFRKEGQNVTLSCEQNLNHDAMYWYRQDPGQGLRLIYYSQIVNDFQKGDIAEGYSVSREKKESFPLTVTSAQKNPTAFYLCATAAGSYNEQFFGPGTRLTVL.

In its sample, this clone was seen a few times. The chain links TRBV7-8 to TRBJ1-1; D is possibly TRBD1 (5 bases). The CDR3 is 13 residues long. Germline V gene lookup returns CDR1 SGHVS and CDR2 FQNEAQ. Trimming cost V 5 bases and J 2 bases, with 9 bases left between them. Here the CDR3 DNA reads TGTGCCAGCAGCGGCAGGGAAAACACTGAAGCTTTCTTT. Protein product: CASSGRENTEAFF. Looking up the rest from reference TRBV7-8 and TRBJ1-1 gives the full variable domain: GAGVSQSPRYKVAKRGQDVALRCDPISGHVSLFWYQQALGQGPEFLTYFQNEAQLDKSGLPSDRFFAERPEGSVSTLKIQRTQQEDSAVYLCASSGRENTEAFFGQGTRLTVV.